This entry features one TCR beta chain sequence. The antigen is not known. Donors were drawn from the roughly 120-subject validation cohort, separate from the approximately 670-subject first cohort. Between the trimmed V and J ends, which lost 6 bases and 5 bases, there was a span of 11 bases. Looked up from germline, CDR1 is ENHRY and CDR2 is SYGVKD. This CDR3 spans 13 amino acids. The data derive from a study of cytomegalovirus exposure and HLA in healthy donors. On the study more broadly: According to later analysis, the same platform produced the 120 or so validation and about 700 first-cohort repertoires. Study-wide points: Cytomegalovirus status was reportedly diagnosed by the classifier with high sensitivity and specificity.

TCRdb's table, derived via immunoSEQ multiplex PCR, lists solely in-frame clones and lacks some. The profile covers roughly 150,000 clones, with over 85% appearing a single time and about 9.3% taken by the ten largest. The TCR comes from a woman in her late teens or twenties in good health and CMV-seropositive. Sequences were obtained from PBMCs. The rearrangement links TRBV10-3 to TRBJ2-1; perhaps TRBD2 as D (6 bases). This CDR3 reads CAISQRGNNEQFF. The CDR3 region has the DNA TGTGCCATCAGCCAACGGGGGAACAATGAGCAGTTCTTC.